Listed here are 18 T cell receptor beta chains from one sample, sequenced in a study of CD8+ T cells in alopecia areata. Once RNA had been extracted, it was reverse transcribed into cDNA to act as the sequencing template. TCRdb's table, derived via immunoSEQ multiplex PCR, lists solely in-frame clones and lacks some. Among roughly 130,000 clones listed, roughly 54% were seen once. The starting material was CD4+ T cells sorted from blood, obtained at week 0. The receptors come from a human donor with alopecia areata.

This clone appeared a few times. The CDR3 DNA reads as TGTGCCAGCAGCTTATCAGAGGGCGGCTACACCTTC. It codes for CASSLSEGGYTF. The rearrangement joins TRBV7-9 to TRBJ1-2; no firm D call. The CDR3 consists of 12 residues. Per germline, CDR1 SEHNR and CDR2 FQNEAQ (reference sequence). Trimming left V 2 bases short and J 8 bases short, with 9 bases between.

The genes are TRBV6-6 and TRBJ1-1; no clear D. The CDR3 sequence is 13 residues long. Germline-derived CDR1 and CDR2 are MNHNY and SVGAGI (reference sequence). Trimming stripped 0 bases from V and 8 bases from J, with 10 bases between. The CDR3 bases are TGTGCCAGCAGTTACTCCGACGGTGGAGAAGCTTTCTTT. This gives the protein CASSYSDGGEAFF.

The chain is built from TRBV14 and TRBJ2-7, with 9 bases that match TRBD1. The CDR3 is 13 amino acids. Germline V gene data show CDR1 as SGHDN and CDR2 as FVKESK. With V trimmed by 3 bases and J by 5 bases, 2 bases remained unmatched. The chain's CDR3 is CASSHDRGNEQYF. The CDR3 nucleotides read TGTGCCAGCAGCCACGACAGGGGGAACGAGCAGTACTTC.

J is TRBJ1-2 and V is TRBV20-1, with D unresolved. The V end was cut by 3 bases, the J end by 4 bases, with 3 bases between. The germline CDR1 and CDR2 sequences are DFQATT and SNEGSKA (reference sequence). CDR3 length: 10 amino acids. This CDR3 reads CSASVYGYTF. In DNA form, the CDR3 reads TGCAGTGCTAGTGTCTATGGCTACACCTTC.

This sequence joins TRBV5-1 and TRBJ2-5; 7 bases are shared with TRBD2. Germline-derived CDR1 and CDR2 are SGHRS and YFSETQ. V shed 4 bases and J 3 bases; nucleotides not matched to a gene: 9. The CDR3 runs 15 residues. CDR3 bases: TGCGCCAGCAGCCCTTCCCGCGGGAGCGAAGAGACCCAGTACTTC. Amino acid sequence: CASSPSRGSEETQYF.

The CDR3: CASSLGQASSYEQYF. DNA of the CDR3: TGTGCCAGCAGCTTAGGCCAGGCTAGCTCCTACGAGCAGTACTTC. The gene calls are TRBV11-2 and TRBJ2-7; D remains ambiguous. Germline CDR1 and CDR2: SGHAT and FQNNGV. Trimming took 1 base from V and 0 from J, leaving 10 bases between them. The length of the CDR3 is 15 residues. The full variable domain, in which reference TRBV11-2 and TRBJ2-7 provide the parts outside the CDR3, is EAGVAQSPRYKIIEKRQSVAFWCNPISGHATLYWYQQILGQGPKLLIQFQNNGVVDDSQLPKDRFSAERLKGVDSTLKIQPAKLEDSAVYLCASSLGQASSYEQYFGPGTRLTVT.

This clone is a singleton in its sample. The CDR3 DNA reads TGTGCCACCAGCGGGGGAAGGAGGGGTAATGAAAAACTGTTTTTT. Translating it yields CATSGGRRGNEKLFF. This chain connects TRBV15 to TRBJ1-4; D perhaps matches TRBD1 (5 bases). CDR1 and CDR2 (germline): LNHNV, YYDKDF (reference sequence). V was trimmed by 5 bases and J by 4 bases, leaving 14 bases between them. The length of the CDR3 is 15 residues.

The chain has TRBV6-6 and TRBJ1-1, with TRBD1 matching over 9 bases. This CDR3 comprises 13 residues. The germline gives CDR1 MNHNY, CDR2 SVGAGI (reference sequence). V was clipped by 6 bases and J by 4 bases; unmatched bases: 3. CDR3 DNA sequence: TGTGCCAGCAGGTTGGACAGGGGCACTGAAGCTTTCTTT. It encodes CASRLDRGTEAFF.

This clone was recorded once. The chain recombines TRBV5-6 with TRBJ1-5, with D perhaps TRBD1 (5 bases). The germline CDR1 and CDR2 sequences are SGHDT and YYEEEE. The CDR3 is made up of 16 amino acids. V lost 4 bases and J 2 bases, leaving 16 bases between the germline ends. The CDR3 DNA is TGTGCCAGCAGCCCGGCCGGGGGAGGAGGCAATCAGCCCCAGCATTTT. It specifies CASSPAGGGGNQPQHF.

The chain recombines TRBV5-1 with TRBJ2-6; D uncertain. V was pared by 1 base and J by 0 bases, with 8 bases between. Germline-derived CDR1 and CDR2 are SGHRS and YFSETQ. The CDR3 loop spans 16 amino acids. CDR3 DNA: TGCGCCAGCAGCTTGTTCACCTCCTCTGGGGCCAACGTCCTGACTTTC. Translated, it gives CASSLFTSSGANVLTF.

This CDR3 is CASSHDVGDNEQFF. CDR3 DNA sequence: TGTGCCAGCAGCCACGACGTCGGAGACAATGAGCAGTTCTTC. This sequence joins TRBV6-5 and TRBJ2-1; D is unresolved. The V end was cut by 6 bases, the J end by 5 bases, with 14 bases between. CDR1 MNHEY and CDR2 SVGAGI come from the germline V gene. This CDR3 is built from 14 residues.

The DNA for the CDR3 is TGTGCCAGCAGCACAACCGGGAGCTCCAACACTGAAGCTTTCTTT. This gives the protein CASSTTGSSNTEAFF. The V gene is TRBV9, the J gene TRBJ1-1; no firm D call. V was pared by 4 bases and J by 2 bases, with 15 bases between. The CDR3 consists of 15 residues. Germline V gene sequence: CDR1 SGDLS, CDR2 YYNGEE.

This clone has just a few counts. The V gene is TRBV4-1, the J gene TRBJ2-7, with 13 bases that match TRBD2. V shed 0 bases, J shed 4 bases, and the junction held 6 bases outside the gene matches. Germline V gene lookup returns CDR1 MGHRA and CDR2 YSYEKL. CDR3 size: 17 residues. The CDR3 DNA sequence: TGCGCCAGCAGCCAAGATCGGACTAGCGGGGGTAAATACGAGCAGTACTTC. Its translation is CASSQDRTSGGKYEQYF.

The chain links TRBV19 to TRBJ2-7; D uncertain. The length of the CDR3 is 13 residues. CDR1 LNHDA and CDR2 SQIVND come from the germline V gene (reference sequence). Trimming removed 3 bases at V and 3 bases at J, with 9 bases between. This CDR3 is CASSITELYEQYF. In nucleotides, the CDR3 is TGTGCCAGTAGTATTACAGAGCTCTACGAGCAGTACTTC.

By share, this clone counts as medium-sized. The chain couples TRBV4-3 to TRBJ2-7, with TRBD2 identical over 10 bases. Trimming took 1 base from V and 3 from J; bases not matched to a gene: 0. The CDR3 is 14 amino acids. Germline V gene data show CDR1 as LGHNA and CDR2 as YSLEER. CDR3 sequence: CASSQGTSGYEQYF. The CDR3 nucleotides read TGCGCCAGCAGCCAAGGGACTAGCGGCTACGAGCAGTACTTC.

This rearrangement joins TRBV7-8 to TRBJ1-5; no definite D call. Germline CDR1 reads SGHVS; CDR2 reads FQNEAQ. The CDR3 covers 13 residues. Trimming removed 1 base at V and 3 bases at J, with 4 bases between. The DNA for the CDR3 is TGTGCCAGCAGCTTAGGAAACAATCAGCCCCAGCATTTT. Translated, it gives CASSLGNNQPQHF.

The chain carries TRBV7-2 and TRBJ2-5, with 12 bases identical to TRBD2. Germline V gene data show CDR1 as SGHTA and CDR2 as FQGNSA. This CDR3 has 16 residues. V lost 7 bases and J lost 5; bases outside the gene matches: 11. The DNA of the CDR3 is TGTGCCAGCACCCTTCGACTAGCGGGAGATCGGGAGACCCAGTACTTC. This encodes CASTLRLAGDRETQYF.

As to this clone: At one end the junction does not follow the germline gene, possibly because of a read error. The chain links TRBV7-8 to TRBJ2-1; TRBD1 matches 8 bases. The CDR3 has 13 residues. CDR1 SGHVS and CDR2 FQNEAQ come from the germline V gene. CDR3 DNA: TGTGCCAGCAGCTCCCGACAGGGGCCCTCCACGGTCTTC. Protein: CASSSRQGPSTVF.